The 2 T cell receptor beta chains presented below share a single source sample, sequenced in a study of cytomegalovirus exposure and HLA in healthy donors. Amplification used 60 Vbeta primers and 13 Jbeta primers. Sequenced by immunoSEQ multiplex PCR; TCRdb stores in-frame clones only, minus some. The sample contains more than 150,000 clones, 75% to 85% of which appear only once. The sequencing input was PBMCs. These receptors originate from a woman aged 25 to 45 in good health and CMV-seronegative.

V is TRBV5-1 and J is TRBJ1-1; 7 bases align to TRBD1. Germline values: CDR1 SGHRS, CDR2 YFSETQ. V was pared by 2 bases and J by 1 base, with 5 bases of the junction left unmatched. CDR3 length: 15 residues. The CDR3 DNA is TGCGCCAGCAGCTTTAAACAGGGGCAGAACACTGAAGCTTTCTTT. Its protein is CASSFKQGQNTEAFF.

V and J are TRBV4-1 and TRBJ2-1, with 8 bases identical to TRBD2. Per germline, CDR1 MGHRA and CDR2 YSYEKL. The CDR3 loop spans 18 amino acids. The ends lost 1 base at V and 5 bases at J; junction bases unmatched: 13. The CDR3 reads CASSQGRSRGGLHNEQFF. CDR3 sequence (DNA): TGCGCCAGCAGCCAAGGGCGTTCCCGGGGGGGGCTCCACAATGAGCAGTTCTTC.